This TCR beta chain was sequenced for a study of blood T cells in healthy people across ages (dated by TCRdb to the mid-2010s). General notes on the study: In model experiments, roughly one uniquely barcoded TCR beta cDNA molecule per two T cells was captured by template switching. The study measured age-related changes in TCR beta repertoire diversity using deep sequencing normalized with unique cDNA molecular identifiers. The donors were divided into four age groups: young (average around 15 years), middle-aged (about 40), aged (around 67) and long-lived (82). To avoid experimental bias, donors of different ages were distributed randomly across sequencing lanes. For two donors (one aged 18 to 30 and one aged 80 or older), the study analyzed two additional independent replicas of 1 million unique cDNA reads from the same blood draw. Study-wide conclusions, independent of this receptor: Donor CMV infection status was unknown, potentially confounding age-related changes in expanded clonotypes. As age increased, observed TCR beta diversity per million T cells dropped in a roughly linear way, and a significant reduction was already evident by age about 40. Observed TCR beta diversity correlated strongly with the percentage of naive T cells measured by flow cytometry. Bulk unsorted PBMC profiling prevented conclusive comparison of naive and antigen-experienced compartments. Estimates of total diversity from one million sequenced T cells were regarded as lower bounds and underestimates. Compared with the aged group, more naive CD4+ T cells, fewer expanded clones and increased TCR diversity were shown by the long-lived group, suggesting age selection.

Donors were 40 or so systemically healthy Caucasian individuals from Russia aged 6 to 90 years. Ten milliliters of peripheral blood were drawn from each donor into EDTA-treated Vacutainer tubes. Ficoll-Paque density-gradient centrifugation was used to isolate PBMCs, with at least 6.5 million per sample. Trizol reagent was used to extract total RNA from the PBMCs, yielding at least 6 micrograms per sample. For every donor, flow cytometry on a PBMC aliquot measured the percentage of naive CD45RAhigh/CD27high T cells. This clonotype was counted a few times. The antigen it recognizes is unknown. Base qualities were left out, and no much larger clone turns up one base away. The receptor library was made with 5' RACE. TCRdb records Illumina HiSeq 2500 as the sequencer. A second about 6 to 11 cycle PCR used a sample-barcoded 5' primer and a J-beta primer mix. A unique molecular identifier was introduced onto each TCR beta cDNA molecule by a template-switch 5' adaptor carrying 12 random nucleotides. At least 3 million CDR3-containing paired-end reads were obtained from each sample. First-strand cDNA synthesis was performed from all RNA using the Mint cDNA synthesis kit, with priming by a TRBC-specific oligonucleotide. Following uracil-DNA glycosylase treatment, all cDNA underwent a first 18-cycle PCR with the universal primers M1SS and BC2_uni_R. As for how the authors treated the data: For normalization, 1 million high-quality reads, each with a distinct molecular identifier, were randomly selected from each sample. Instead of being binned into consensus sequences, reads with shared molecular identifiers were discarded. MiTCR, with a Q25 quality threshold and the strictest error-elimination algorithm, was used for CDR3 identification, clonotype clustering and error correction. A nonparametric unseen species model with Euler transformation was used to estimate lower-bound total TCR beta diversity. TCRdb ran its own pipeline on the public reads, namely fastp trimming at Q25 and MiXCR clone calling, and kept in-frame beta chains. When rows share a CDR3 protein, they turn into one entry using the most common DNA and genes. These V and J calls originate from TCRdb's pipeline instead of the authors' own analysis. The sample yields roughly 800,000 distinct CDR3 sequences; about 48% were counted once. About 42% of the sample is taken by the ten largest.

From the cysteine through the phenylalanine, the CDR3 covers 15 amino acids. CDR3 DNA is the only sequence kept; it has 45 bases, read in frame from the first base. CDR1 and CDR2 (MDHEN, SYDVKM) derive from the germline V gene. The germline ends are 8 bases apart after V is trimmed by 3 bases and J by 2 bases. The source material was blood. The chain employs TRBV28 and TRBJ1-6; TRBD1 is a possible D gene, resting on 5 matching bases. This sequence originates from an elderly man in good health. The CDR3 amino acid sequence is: CASSLQGPYNSPLHF. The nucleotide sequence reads TGTGCCAGCAGTTTGCAGGGTCCCTATAATTCACCCCTCCACTTT.